These 4 T cell receptor beta chains were all obtained from the same sample, sequenced in a study of T-cell reconstitution after alpha-beta-depleted transplantation in children. The authors prepared the TCRbeta library with unique molecular identifiers. Via MiXCR, TCRdb re-called the PCR reads, giving one row per CDR3 protein. The sample has 500,000 to 750,000 distinct CDR3 sequences, 27% seen once. Sequenced material: PBMCs, taken before TCRalphabeta/CD19-depleted stem cell transplant. These receptors were obtained from a boy in the first two years of life with Wiskott-Aldrich syndrome, due to receive a stem cell transplant.

The chain links TRBV20-1 to TRBJ2-3, with D possibly being TRBD2 (5 bases). The V end was cut by 3 bases, the J end by 4 bases, with 20 bases between. CDR3 size: 16 residues. Germline V gives CDR1 DFQATT, CDR2 SNEGSKA (reference sequence). CDR3 protein: CSASRVGGWASDTQYF. CDR3 DNA: TGCAGTGCTAGCCGTGTGGGCGGGTGGGCCTCAGATACGCAGTATTTT.

In this sample, this clonotype turned up a few times. The chain combines TRBV28 with TRBJ2-2; 9 positions agree with TRBD1. Trimming removed 5 bases from V and 1 base from J; junction bases left unmatched: 8. The germline V gene has CDR1 MDHEN and CDR2 SYDVKM. This CDR3 has 17 residues. Written as DNA, the CDR3 is TGTGCCAGCAGTCCCCAGACAGGGGGATTGAACACCGGGGAGCTGTTTTTT. It specifies CASSPQTGGLNTGELFF.

V usage is TRBV20-1 and J usage is TRBJ2-1, with D possibly being TRBD2 (12 bases). From germline, CDR1 is DFQATT and CDR2 SNEGSKA (reference sequence). The V and J ends lost 8 bases and 1 base respectively, with 36 bases between them. The CDR3 is made up of 21 amino acids. This CDR3 is CSSTGTGGSGLAGLSYNEQFF. The CDR3 DNA reads as TGCAGTTCCACCGGGACAGGGGGTTCTGGACTAGCGGGATTGTCCTACAATGAGCAGTTCTTC.

The chain links TRBV5-1 to TRBJ2-5; no firm D call. V dropped 4 bases and J dropped 5 bases, with 12 bases sitting between them. The CDR3 extends over 13 amino acids. The germline CDR1 and CDR2 sequences are SGHRS and YFSETQ. CDR3 nucleotides: TGCGCCAGCAGCAAGGATGGTTTGGAGACCCAGTACTTC. Its protein product is CASSKDGLETQYF.